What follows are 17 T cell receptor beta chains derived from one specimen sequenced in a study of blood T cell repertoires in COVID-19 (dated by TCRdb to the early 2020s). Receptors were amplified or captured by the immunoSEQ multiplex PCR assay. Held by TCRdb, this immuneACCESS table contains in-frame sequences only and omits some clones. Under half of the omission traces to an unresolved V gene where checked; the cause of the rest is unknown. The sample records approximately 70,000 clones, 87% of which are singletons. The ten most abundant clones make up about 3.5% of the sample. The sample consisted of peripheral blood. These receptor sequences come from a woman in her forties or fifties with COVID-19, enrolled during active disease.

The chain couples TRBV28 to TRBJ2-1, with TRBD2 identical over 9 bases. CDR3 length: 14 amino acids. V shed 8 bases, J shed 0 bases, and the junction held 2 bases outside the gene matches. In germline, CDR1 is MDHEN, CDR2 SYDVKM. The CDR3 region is CASVSGSSYNEQFF. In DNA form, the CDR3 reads TGTGCCAGCGTTAGCGGGAGCTCCTACAATGAGCAGTTCTTC.

CDR3 residues: CASSPGATNEKLFF. CDR3 in DNA: TGTGCCAGCAGCCCAGGGGCAACTAATGAAAAACTGTTTTTT. The V call is TRBV9, the J call TRBJ1-4; D is possibly TRBD1 (6 bases). The CDR3 length is 14 residues. Per the germline V gene, CDR1 is SGDLS and CDR2 is YYNGEE. With 4 bases removed from V and 0 bases from J, the gap between germline ends came to 7 bases.

The CDR3 nucleotides are TGTGCCAGCAGTCCGGACAGGGGGATCCTTTACGAGCAGTACTTC. It specifies CASSPDRGILYEQYF. The V gene is TRBV6-5, the J gene TRBJ2-7; the match to TRBD1 covers 10 bases. V shed 5 bases and J 4 bases; nucleotides not matched to a gene: 8. There are 15 residues in the CDR3. Germline CDR1 and CDR2: MNHEY and SVGAGI.

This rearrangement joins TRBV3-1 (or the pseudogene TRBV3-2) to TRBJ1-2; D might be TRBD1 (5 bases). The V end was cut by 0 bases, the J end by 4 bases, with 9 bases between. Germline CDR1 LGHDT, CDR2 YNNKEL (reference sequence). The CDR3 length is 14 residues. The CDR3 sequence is CASSQEARGYGYTF. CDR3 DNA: TGTGCCAGCAGCCAAGAGGCAAGGGGCTATGGCTACACCTTC.

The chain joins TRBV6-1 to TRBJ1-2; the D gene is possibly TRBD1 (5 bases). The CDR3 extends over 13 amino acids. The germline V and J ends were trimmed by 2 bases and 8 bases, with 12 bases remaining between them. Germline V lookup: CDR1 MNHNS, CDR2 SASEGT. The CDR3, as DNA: TGTGCCAGCAGTGAAAGACGGGGGGGAGGCTACACCTTC. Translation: CASSERRGGGYTF.

The CDR3 reads CASSSPRGWQGGLEQYF. In DNA, the CDR3 is TGTGCCAGCAGTTCACCCCGAGGGTGGCAGGGGGGTCTCGAGCAGTACTTC. The chain employs TRBV28 and TRBJ2-7; D is possibly TRBD1 (7 bases). Trimming left V 4 bases short and J 6 bases short, with 25 bases between. This CDR3 contains 17 residues. Germline V gene data show CDR1 as MDHEN and CDR2 as SYDVKM.

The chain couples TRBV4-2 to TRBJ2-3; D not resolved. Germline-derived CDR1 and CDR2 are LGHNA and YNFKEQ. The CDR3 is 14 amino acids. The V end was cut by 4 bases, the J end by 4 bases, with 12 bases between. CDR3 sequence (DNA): TGTGCCAGCAGCCCGACCTCGAGCGCAGATACGCAGTATTTT. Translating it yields CASSPTSSADTQYF.

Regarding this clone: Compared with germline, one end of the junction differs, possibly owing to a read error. CDR3: CASSLARDRGAVALF. The CDR3 DNA reads as TGTGCCAGCAGCTTAGCGCGGGACAGGGGGGCCGTAGCGCTCTTT. This sequence joins TRBV7-8 and TRBJ1-6, with 11 bases lining up with TRBD1. Germline CDR1 and CDR2: SGHVS and FQNEAQ. This CDR3 is built from 15 residues.

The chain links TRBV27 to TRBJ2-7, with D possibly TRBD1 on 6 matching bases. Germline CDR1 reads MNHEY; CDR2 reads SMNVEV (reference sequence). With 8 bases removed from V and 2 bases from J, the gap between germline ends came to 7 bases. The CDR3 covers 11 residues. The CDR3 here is CASAGAYEQYF. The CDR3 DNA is TGTGCCAGCGCAGGGGCCTACGAGCAGTACTTC.

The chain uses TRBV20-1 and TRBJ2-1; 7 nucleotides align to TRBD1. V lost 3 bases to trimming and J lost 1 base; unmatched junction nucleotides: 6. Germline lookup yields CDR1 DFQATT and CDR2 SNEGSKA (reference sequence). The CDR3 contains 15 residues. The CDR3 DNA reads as TGCAGTGCTAGTACCGGACAGGTATCCTACAATGAGCAGTTCTTC. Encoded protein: CSASTGQVSYNEQFF.

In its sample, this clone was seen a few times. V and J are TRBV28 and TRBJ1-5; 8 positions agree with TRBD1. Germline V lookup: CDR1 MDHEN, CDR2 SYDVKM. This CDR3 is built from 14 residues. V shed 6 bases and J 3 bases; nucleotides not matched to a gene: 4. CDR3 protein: CASRTGVVNQPQHF. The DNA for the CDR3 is TGTGCCAGCAGGACAGGGGTTGTCAATCAGCCCCAGCATTTT.

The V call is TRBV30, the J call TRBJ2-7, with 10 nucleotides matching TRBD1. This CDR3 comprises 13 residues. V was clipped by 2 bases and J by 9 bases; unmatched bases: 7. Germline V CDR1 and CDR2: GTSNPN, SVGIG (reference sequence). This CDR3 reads CAWSPGTGARQYF. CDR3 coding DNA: TGTGCCTGGAGTCCTGGGACAGGGGCAAGGCAGTACTTC.

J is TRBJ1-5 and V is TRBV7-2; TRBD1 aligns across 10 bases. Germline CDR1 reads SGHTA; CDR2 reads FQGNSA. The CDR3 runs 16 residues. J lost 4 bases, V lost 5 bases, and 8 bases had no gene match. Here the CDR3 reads CASSGRDRGRNQPQHF. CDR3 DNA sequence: TGTGCCAGCAGCGGTCGGGACAGGGGAAGGAATCAGCCCCAGCATTTT.

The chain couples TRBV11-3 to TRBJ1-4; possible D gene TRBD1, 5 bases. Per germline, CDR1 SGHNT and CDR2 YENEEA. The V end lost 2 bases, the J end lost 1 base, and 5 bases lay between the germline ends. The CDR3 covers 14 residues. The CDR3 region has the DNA TGTGCCAGCAGCTTACAGGGAACTAATGAAAAACTGTTTTTT. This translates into CASSLQGTNEKLFF. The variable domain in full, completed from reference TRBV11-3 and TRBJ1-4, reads EAGVVQSPRYKIIEKKQPVAFWCNPISGHNTLYWYLQNLGQGPELLIRYENEEAVDDSQLPKDRFSAERLKGVDSTLKIQPAELGDSAVYLCASSLQGTNEKLFFGSGTQLSVL.

The CDR3 loop is CASLALGSGNNEQFF. As DNA, the CDR3 is TGTGCCAGCCTAGCCCTTGGGTCGGGTAACAATGAGCAGTTCTTC. The J gene is TRBJ2-1, the V gene TRBV2; D possibly corresponds to TRBD2 (5 bases). V lost 8 bases, J lost 5 bases, and 19 bases lay in between. Germline values: CDR1 SNHLY, CDR2 FYNNEI. This CDR3 region has 15 residues.

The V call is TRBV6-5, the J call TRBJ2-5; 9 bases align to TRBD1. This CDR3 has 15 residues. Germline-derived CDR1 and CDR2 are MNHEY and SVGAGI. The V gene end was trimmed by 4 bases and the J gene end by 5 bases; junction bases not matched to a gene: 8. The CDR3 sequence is CASSFLGQGSETQYF. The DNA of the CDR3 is TGTGCCAGCAGTTTCTTGGGACAGGGTTCCGAGACCCAGTACTTC.

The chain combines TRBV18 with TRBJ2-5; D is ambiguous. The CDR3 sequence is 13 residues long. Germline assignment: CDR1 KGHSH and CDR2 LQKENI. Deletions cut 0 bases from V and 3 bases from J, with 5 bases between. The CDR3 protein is CASSPPPKETQYF. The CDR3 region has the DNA TGTGCCAGCTCACCACCCCCCAAAGAGACCCAGTACTTC.